What follows are 15 T cell receptor beta chains derived from one specimen sequenced in a study of Ad26.COV2.S vaccination and SARS-CoV-2 variants. Regarding treatment: 15 to 20 received Ad26.COV2.S at low or high dose, single or two shots; about 5 received placebo; per-sample allocation not given. The samples date from day 63 after the first vaccine or placebo injection. The data were produced by immunoSEQ multiplex PCR, yet TCRdb's version contains in-frame clones alone and is incomplete. This sample has over 400,000 clones, with 80% to 95% found just once. The sample consisted of peripheral blood, taken in a trial of Ad26.COV2.S vaccine versus placebo. These receptors originate from a person between 18 and 65 years old who received the Ad26.COV2.S COVID-19 vaccine or a placebo.

V usage is TRBV12-3 or TRBV12-4 and J usage is TRBJ2-7; possibly TRBD2 for D (5 bases). Trimming left V 2 bases short and J 5 bases short, with 7 bases between. The CDR3 runs to 12 residues. DNA of the CDR3: TGTGCCAGCAGTTTATTCGGGGACGAGCAGTACTTC. Translated, it gives CASSLFGDEQYF.

The chain combines TRBV7-8 with TRBJ2-3; D tentatively fits TRBD1 or TRBD2 (5 bases each). In germline, CDR1 is SGHVS, CDR2 FQNEAQ. This CDR3 region has 14 residues. V was shortened by 3 bases and J by 6 bases, with 13 bases between the two germline ends. In nucleotides, the CDR3 is TGTGCCAGCAGCTTGCGTCGAGGGGCCGATACGCAGTATTTT. Translating gives CASSLRRGADTQYF.

The rearrangement links TRBV5-8 to TRBJ2-2; 9 positions match TRBD1. The germline gives CDR1 SGHTS, CDR2 YDEGEE. V dropped 4 bases and J dropped 1; count of bases not matched to a gene: 11. The CDR3 contains 18 residues. The CDR3 reads CASSRTQMGQGNTGELFF. The DNA for the CDR3 is TGTGCCAGCAGCCGGACGCAGATGGGACAGGGGAACACCGGGGAGCTGTTTTTT.

The sample holds one count of this clone. The J gene is TRBJ1-1, the V gene TRBV3-1 (or the pseudogene TRBV3-2), with 8 bases fitting TRBD1. The germline V gene encodes CDR1 LGHDT and CDR2 YNNKEL (reference sequence). The CDR3 covers 14 residues. The junction had 6 bases not matched to a gene; V was cut back by 2 bases and J by 7 bases. CDR3 bases: TGTGCCAGCAGCCAAACAACAGGGGGGAATGAAGCTTTCTTT. Translation: CASSQTTGGNEAFF.

This rearrangement joins TRBV6-5 to TRBJ1-2, with D possibly being TRBD1 (6 bases). Trimming took 6 bases from V and 4 from J, leaving 12 bases between them. The CDR3 has 13 residues. Looked up from germline, CDR1 is MNHEY and CDR2 is SVGAGI. CDR3 protein: CASSLGQSYGYTF. The CDR3 DNA reads TGTGCCAGCAGCCTTGGACAGTCCTATGGCTACACCTTC.

The V and J genes are TRBV5-6 and TRBJ2-1; the D is unclear. Trimming removed 1 base from V and 2 bases from J, with 10 bases in between. In germline, CDR1 is SGHDT, CDR2 YYEEEE. This CDR3 comprises 15 residues. The CDR3 DNA reads TGTGCCAGCAGCTTGACAGCCCTAGCCTACAATGAGCAGTTCTTC. Its translation is CASSLTALAYNEQFF.

Ten or more counts support this clone. This chain uses TRBV11-2 with TRBJ1-2; D ambiguous. This CDR3 has 15 residues. The V and J ends lost 5 bases and 8 bases respectively, with 21 bases between them. The germline V gene has CDR1 SGHAT and CDR2 FQNNGV. Here the CDR3 reads CASSRDEGLLGGYTF. The CDR3 DNA follows: TGTGCCAGCAGCCGCGACGAGGGTCTCCTAGGAGGCTACACCTTC.

The chain is built from TRBV20-1 and TRBJ1-1, with D unresolved. The length of the CDR3 is 16 residues. The germline V and J ends were trimmed by 3 bases and 4 bases, with 21 bases remaining between them. CDR1 is DFQATT, CDR2 SNEGSKA, per germline (reference sequence). The CDR3: CSASEGLVGPGTEAFF. The CDR3 bases are TGCAGTGCTAGTGAGGGCTTGGTCGGGCCAGGCACTGAAGCTTTCTTT.

The count of this clone is one. The V call is TRBV9, the J call TRBJ2-1; 8 bases match TRBD1. Germline assignment: CDR1 SGDLS and CDR2 YYNGEE. V lost 0 bases, J lost 11 bases, and 4 bases stayed unmatched. The CDR3 totals 13 residues. For the CDR3, the DNA is TGTGCCAGCAGCGTAGTCCCAGGGGGCCAGCAGTTCTTC. Its protein product is CASSVVPGGQQFF.

This rearrangement joins TRBV7-2 to TRBJ2-1; D call uncertain. The CDR3 length is 14 residues. Trimming shortened V by 1 base and J by 8 bases, and 12 bases separated the two germline ends. Germline V gene lookup returns CDR1 SGHTA and CDR2 FQGNSA. The CDR3 nucleotides are TGTGCCAGCAGCTTAGGTCACAGTTCGGATGAGCAGTTCTTC. Translation: CASSLGHSSDEQFF.

The rearrangement joins TRBV4-3 to TRBJ2-3, with TRBD2 matching 12 bases. Germline V gene data show CDR1 as LGHNA and CDR2 as YSLEER. V shed 3 bases, J shed 4 bases, and the junction held 5 bases outside the gene matches. This CDR3 has 16 residues. CDR3 DNA: TGCGCCAGCAGCCAGACTAGCGGGGGCCCCCCAGATACGCAGTATTTT. Translated: CASSQTSGGPPDTQYF.

In DNA form, the CDR3 reads TGTGCCAGCAGCTTCGGGACAGGGAACACCGGGGAGCTGTTTTTT. It encodes CASSFGTGNTGELFF. The genes are TRBV11-2 and TRBJ2-2; 8 bases are shared with TRBD1. The germline V gene encodes CDR1 SGHAT and CDR2 FQNNGV. The V segment lost 3 bases and the J segment 1 base; nucleotides outside the gene matches: 1. The CDR3 loop spans 15 amino acids.

V gene TRBV4-3 combines with J gene TRBJ1-2; 9 positions agree with TRBD1. Germline CDR1 LGHNA, CDR2 YSLEER. CDR3 size: 15 residues. V was pared by 0 bases and J by 7 bases, with 6 bases of the junction left unmatched. Written as DNA, the CDR3 is TGCGCCAGCAGCCAAGATCGAGGGACAGGGCCTGGCTACACCTTC. It codes for CASSQDRGTGPGYTF.

The rearrangement joins TRBV6-2 or TRBV6-3 to TRBJ2-4; D gene ambiguous. The CDR3 runs 12 residues. Trimming pared 4 bases from V and 9 bases from J, leaving 10 bases between. Germline V gene sequence: CDR1 MNHEY, CDR2 SVGEGT. This chain's CDR3 is CASSSTFGIQYF. CDR3 sequence (DNA): TGTGCCAGCAGTTCGACTTTCGGCATTCAGTACTTC.

CDR3 coding DNA: TGTGCCAGCATCGGACTAGGACAGAACAATCAGCCCCAGCATTTT. This translates into CASIGLGQNNQPQHF. The chain combines TRBV6-4 with TRBJ1-5; D is possibly TRBD1 (6 bases). The CDR3 totals 15 residues. Germline V CDR1 and CDR2: MRHNA, SNTAGT. V dropped 7 bases and J dropped 3 bases, with 16 bases sitting between them.